These 32 T cell receptor beta chains were all obtained from the same sample, sequenced in a study of a mutant IDH1 vaccine in newly diagnosed glioma. Specified time point: week 47, end of study. Every vaccine dose comprised 300 ug of mutant IDH1 20-mer peptide plus topical imiquimod. Here immunoSEQ multiplex PCR was the method, and the copy in TCRdb shows in-frame clones only, minus some. This sample yields 30,000 to 35,000 clones, of which more than 70% are seen a single time; about 2.2% belongs to the top ten. Their cognate antigens are unknown. The sequences come from PBMCs, collected from a glioma patient whose treatment included an IDH1 peptide vaccine. The receptor source for this set is a middle-aged man with glioma.

CDR3 loop: CATQLFTGGTNTEAFF. The CDR3, as DNA: TGTGCCACCCAGCTTTTCACAGGGGGCACGAACACTGAAGCTTTCTTT. J is TRBJ1-1 and V is TRBV10-3; 9 nucleotides agree with TRBD1. Germline loops: CDR1 ENHRY, CDR2 SYGVKD. The ends lost 10 bases at V and 1 base at J; junction bases unmatched: 13. This CDR3 contains 16 residues.

The chain joins TRBV5-6 to TRBJ2-1; TRBD1 aligns across 8 bases. CDR1 and CDR2 (germline): SGHDT, YYEEEE. The ends lost 2 bases at V and 3 bases at J; junction bases unmatched: 4. The CDR3 loop spans 15 amino acids. CDR3 region: CASSLGGTGYNEQFF. The CDR3 nucleotides are TGTGCCAGCAGCTTAGGAGGGACAGGCTACAATGAGCAGTTCTTC.

This chain links TRBV30 with TRBJ2-3; the D is unclear. The CDR3 is 11 amino acids. Trimming shortened V by 3 bases and J by 3 bases, and 4 bases separated the two germline ends. From germline, CDR1 is GTSNPN and CDR2 SVGIG (reference sequence). This chain's CDR3 is CAWSETDTQYF. The CDR3 DNA follows: TGTGCCTGGAGCGAAACAGATACGCAGTATTTT.

The chain is built from TRBV7-2 and TRBJ2-5; 7 bases align to TRBD1. V lost 5 bases, J lost 2 bases, and 5 bases stayed unmatched. This CDR3 spans 14 amino acids. Germline V gene sequence: CDR1 SGHTA, CDR2 FQGNSA. CDR3 sequence (DNA): TGTGCCAGCAGCCCCCGGGGACAGCAAGAGACCCAGTACTTC. As protein: CASSPRGQQETQYF.

This chain links TRBV5-8 with TRBJ1-1; 12 nucleotides align to TRBD1. This CDR3 has 18 residues. J lost 5 bases, V lost 4 bases, and 15 bases had no gene match. Per the germline V gene, CDR1 is SGHTS and CDR2 is YDEGEE. The CDR3 DNA follows: TGTGCCAGCAGCGATTGGGGGGACAGGGGGCTTCAAGGGACTGAAGCTTTCTTT. Encoded protein: CASSDWGDRGLQGTEAFF. Looking up the rest from reference TRBV5-8 and TRBJ1-1 gives the full variable domain: EAGVTQSPTHLIKTRGQQATLRCSPISGHTSVYWYQQALGLGLQFLLWYDEGEERNRGNFPPRFSGRQFPNYSSELNVNALELEDSALYLCASSDWGDRGLQGTEAFFGQGTRLTVV.

The genes are TRBV10-3 and TRBJ1-4; unclear D gene. The germline gives CDR1 ENHRY, CDR2 SYGVKD. The CDR3 runs to 14 residues. With 2 bases removed from V and 4 bases from J, the gap between germline ends came to 8 bases. CDR3 loop: CAISEGQYNEKLFF. The CDR3 bases are TGTGCCATCAGTGAGGGTCAATATAATGAAAAACTGTTTTTT.

The chain uses TRBV7-2 and TRBJ2-7; D is possibly TRBD2 (6 bases). The CDR3 has 15 amino acids. The germline V and J ends were trimmed by 5 bases and 6 bases, with 20 bases remaining between them. Germline V gene sequence: CDR1 SGHTA, CDR2 FQGNSA. CDR3 bases: TGTGCCAGCAGCCCGGGACTTCTCGGAGTTTCCGAGCAGTACTTC. It translates to CASSPGLLGVSEQYF. The full variable domain, with the rest looked up from reference TRBV7-2 and TRBJ2-7, is GAGVSQSPSNKVTEKGKDVELRCDPISGHTALYWYRQSLGQGLEFLIYFQGNSAPDKSGLPSDRFSAERTGGSVSTLTIQRTQQEDSAVYLCASSPGLLGVSEQYFGPGTRLTVT.

The chain employs TRBV4-1 and TRBJ2-4, with 8 bases matching TRBD1. The CDR3 runs to 18 residues. The V gene's germline CDR1 is MGHRA and CDR2 YSYEKL. J lost 2 bases, V lost 0 bases, and 9 bases had no gene match. The DNA for the CDR3 is TGCGCCAGCAGCCAAGAGCCCGGCCAGGGGGCGACCAAAAACATTCAGTACTTC. It yields the protein CASSQEPGQGATKNIQYF.

V usage is TRBV7-9 and J usage is TRBJ2-2; TRBD2 matches 10 bases. Germline CDR1 reads SEHNR; CDR2 reads FQNEAQ (reference sequence). The CDR3 is 16 residues long. After removal of 5 bases from V and 6 bases from J, the junction contained 9 bases not matched to a gene. The CDR3 nucleotides read TGTGCCAGCAGCCATTTAGCGGGAGGTCACGCCGGGGAGCTGTTTTTT. As protein: CASSHLAGGHAGELFF.

This chain uses TRBV11-2 with TRBJ2-5, with 10 bases aligning to TRBD2. CDR1 is SGHAT, CDR2 FQNNGV, per germline. The CDR3 consists of 15 residues. J gave up 5 bases and V 2 bases, and 5 bases lay outside the gene matches. This chain's CDR3 is CASSLSGGAGETQYF. The CDR3 DNA sequence: TGTGCCAGCAGCTTAAGCGGGGGGGCGGGTGAGACCCAGTACTTC.

J is TRBJ1-5 and V is TRBV10-3; no definite D call. Germline loops: CDR1 ENHRY, CDR2 SYGVKD. Trimming took 3 bases from V and 1 from J, leaving 1 base between them. The CDR3 has 12 residues. CDR3 in DNA: TGTGCCATCAGTGACAGCAATCAGCCCCAGCATTTT. Its protein product is CAISDSNQPQHF.

The rearrangement links TRBV12-5 to TRBJ1-2; D is perhaps TRBD1 (5 bases). V was shortened by 1 base and J by 12 bases, with 15 bases between the two germline ends. Germline lookup yields CDR1 LGHNT and CDR2 FRNRAP. There are 13 residues in the CDR3. The CDR3 DNA follows: TGTGCTAGTGGTTTGGATCAGGGTGAGGCACACACCTTC. Amino acids: CASGLDQGEAHTF. The full variable domain, completed using reference TRBV12-5 and TRBJ1-2, is DARVTQTPRHKVTEMGQEVTMRCQPILGHNTVFWYRQTMMQGLELLAYFRNRAPLDDSGMPKDRFSAEMPDATLATLKIQPSEPRDSAVYFCASGLDQGEAHTFGSGTRLTVV.

The CDR3 DNA reads TGTGCCACCTCCCTGGGACAGGGTGGGGGAAACACCATATATTTT. This sequence encodes CATSLGQGGGNTIYF. The chain has TRBV10-3 and TRBJ1-3; 9 bases are a match to TRBD1. The CDR3 extends over 15 amino acids. Germline V gene sequence: CDR1 ENHRY, CDR2 SYGVKD. Trimming cost V 10 bases and J 4 bases; bases outside gene matches: 11.

The rearrangement links TRBV7-8 to TRBJ2-7, with D possibly being TRBD1 (5 bases). The CDR3 consists of 13 residues. With 8 bases removed from V and 3 bases from J, the gap between germline ends came to 14 bases. CDR1 and CDR2 (germline): SGHVS, FQNEAQ. The CDR3 DNA reads TGTGCCAGCGGATATGACAGCCGCTACGAGCAGTACTTC. Its protein is CASGYDSRYEQYF.

This chain connects TRBV6-5 to TRBJ1-1; TRBD1 matches at 10 bases. V lost 6 bases to trimming and J lost 9 bases; unmatched junction nucleotides: 10. The CDR3 totals 14 residues. Germline CDR1 MNHEY, CDR2 SVGAGI. CDR3 region: CASRLTGGVGQAFF. In DNA, the CDR3 is TGTGCCAGCAGATTGACAGGGGGCGTGGGACAAGCTTTCTTT.

The CDR3 reads CASSPVGEGYGYTF. DNA of the CDR3: TGCGCCAGCAGCCCCGTCGGGGAGGGGTATGGCTACACCTTC. J is TRBJ1-2 and V is TRBV5-1; perhaps TRBD1 as D (5 bases). V was clipped by 4 bases and J by 5 bases, with 15 bases between them. From germline, CDR1 is SGHRS and CDR2 YFSETQ. The CDR3 covers 14 residues. The full variable domain, completed using reference TRBV5-1 and TRBJ1-2, is KAGVTQTPRYLIKTRGQQVTLSCSPISGHRSVSWYQQTPGQGLQFLFEYFSETQRNKGNFPGRFSGRQFSNSRSEMNVSTLELGDSALYLCASSPVGEGYGYTFGSGTRLTVV.

V gene TRBV19 combines with J gene TRBJ2-2; D could derive from TRBD1 or TRBD2 (6 bases each). This CDR3 has 15 residues. Germline values: CDR1 LNHDA, CDR2 SQIVND (reference sequence). V was pared by 6 bases and J by 3 bases, with 14 bases between. The CDR3 loop is CASRGGLTDTGELFF. CDR3 DNA: TGTGCCAGTAGAGGGGGGCTAACCGACACCGGGGAGCTGTTTTTT. Full variable domain (missing parts from reference TRBV19 and TRBJ2-2): DGGITQSPKYLFRKEGQNVTLSCEQNLNHDAMYWYRQDPGQGLRLIYYSQIVNDFQKGDIAEGYSVSREKKESFPLTVTSAQKNPTAFYLCASRGGLTDTGELFFGEGSRLTVL.

This rearrangement joins TRBV10-3 to TRBJ1-1; D uncertain. This CDR3 region has 14 residues. The germline gives CDR1 ENHRY, CDR2 SYGVKD. Between the trimmed V and J ends, which lost 7 bases and 0 bases, there was a span of 12 bases. The CDR3 protein is CAIKEHGLNTEAFF. CDR3 bases: TGTGCCATCAAAGAACACGGCCTGAACACTGAAGCTTTCTTT.

The gene calls are TRBV28 and TRBJ1-1; 7 nucleotides line up with TRBD1. Losses at the gene ends were 5 bases for V and 4 bases for J; bases not matched to a gene: 10. The CDR3 extends over 15 amino acids. Germline CDR1 and CDR2: MDHEN and SYDVKM. The CDR3 bases are TGTGCCAGCAGTCCACTTCGACAGGGATCCACTGAAGCTTTCTTT. Translation gives CASSPLRQGSTEAFF.

The chain couples TRBV7-2 to TRBJ2-1; maybe TRBD2 (5 bases). CDR1 is SGHTA and CDR2 is FQGNSA in the germline V gene. This CDR3 comprises 13 residues. V was shortened by 7 bases and J by 4 bases, with 11 bases between the two germline ends. In DNA form, the CDR3 reads TGTGCCAGCACCCAACCGGGGTACAATGAGCAGTTCTTC. Residues: CASTQPGYNEQFF.

This chain uses TRBV9 with TRBJ2-1; 9 bases map to TRBD2. J lost 7 bases, V lost 3 bases, and 14 bases had no gene match. The CDR3 sequence is 17 residues long. CDR1 SGDLS and CDR2 YYNGEE come from the germline V gene. CDR3 loop: CASSGSSLAGVGNEQFF. The CDR3, as DNA: TGTGCCAGCAGCGGCTCTTCACTAGCGGGTGTCGGGAATGAGCAGTTCTTC.

The chain combines TRBV5-5 with TRBJ2-7; 7 bases map to TRBD1. After removal of 2 bases from V and 3 bases from J, the junction contained 8 bases not matched to a gene. CDR3 length: 15 residues. The germline V gene has CDR1 SGHKS and CDR2 YYEKEE (reference sequence). CDR3 amino acids: CASSFSDRVDYEQYF. CDR3 nucleotides: TGTGCCAGCAGCTTTAGCGACAGGGTAGACTACGAGCAGTACTTC. Full variable domain (missing parts from reference TRBV5-5 and TRBJ2-7): DAGVTQSPTHLIKTRGQQVTLRCSPISGHKSVSWYQQVLGQGPQFIFQYYEKEERGRGNFPDRFSARQFPNYSSELNVNALLLGDSALYLCASSFSDRVDYEQYFGPGTRLTVT.

The chain uses TRBV19 and TRBJ1-5, with D possibly TRBD1 on 5 matching bases. This CDR3 spans 15 amino acids. V was clipped by 1 base and J by 0 bases, with 7 bases between them. Germline lookup yields CDR1 LNHDA and CDR2 SQIVND (reference sequence). The DNA for the CDR3 is TGTGCCAGTAGTATAGCAGGGCATAGCAATCAGCCCCAGCATTTT. Translation: CASSIAGHSNQPQHF. Using reference TRBV19 and TRBJ1-5 for the parts outside the CDR3, the full variable domain is DGGITQSPKYLFRKEGQNVTLSCEQNLNHDAMYWYRQDPGQGLRLIYYSQIVNDFQKGDIAEGYSVSREKKESFPLTVTSAQKNPTAFYLCASSIAGHSNQPQHFGDGTRLSIL.

This sequence joins TRBV28 and TRBJ1-6; D gene uncertain. Germline V lookup: CDR1 MDHEN, CDR2 SYDVKM. This CDR3 is 13 amino acids long. V was cut by 6 bases and J by 7 bases, with 10 bases left in between. CDR3 nucleotides: TGTGCCAGCAGCCCCATAGGGAATTCACCCCTCCACTTT. The encoded protein is CASSPIGNSPLHF. Based on the CDR3 plus reference TRBV28 and TRBJ1-6, the full variable domain is DVKVTQSSRYLVKRTGEKVFLECVQDMDHENMFWYRQDPGLGLRLIYFSYDVKMKEKGDIPEGYSVSREKKERFSLILESASTNQTSMYLCASSPIGNSPLHFGNGTRLTVT.

The chain links TRBV7-3 to TRBJ2-3; 8 bases are a match to TRBD2. The junction had 5 bases not matched to a gene; V was cut back by 5 bases and J by 1 base. This CDR3 contains 15 residues. Germline assignment: CDR1 SGHTA and CDR2 FQGTGA. The CDR3 loop is CASSLQTSGTDTQYF. The DNA of the CDR3 is TGTGCCAGCAGCCTCCAGACTAGCGGCACAGATACGCAGTATTTT.

This clone was seen a handful of times. The chain combines TRBV20-1 with TRBJ1-2, with no clear D. The germline V gene has CDR1 DFQATT and CDR2 SNEGSKA (reference sequence). The CDR3 spans 9 residues. In nucleotides, the CDR3 is TGCACTCCTAGCTATGGCTACACCTTC. Amino acids: CTPSYGYTF.

This rearrangement joins TRBV28 to TRBJ1-5, with D possibly being TRBD1 (6 bases). Trimming cost V 6 bases and J 2 bases, with 17 bases left between them. Germline V CDR1 and CDR2: MDHEN, SYDVKM. The CDR3 has 16 residues. The CDR3 spells CASSTGGLRGNQPQHF. As DNA, the CDR3 is TGTGCCAGCAGCACCGGGGGGCTTCGGGGCAATCAGCCCCAGCATTTT.

This CDR3 is CASSLAVGLAGFGTQYF. CDR3 coding DNA: TGCGCCAGCAGCTTGGCCGTCGGACTAGCGGGCTTTGGGACCCAGTACTTC. The chain has TRBV5-1 and TRBJ2-5, with 11 bases that match TRBD2. V lost 0 bases to trimming and J lost 7 bases; unmatched junction nucleotides: 11. This CDR3 has 17 amino acids. CDR1 is SGHRS, CDR2 YFSETQ, per germline.

This clone has more than one count but fewer than ten. The chain employs TRBV30 and TRBJ1-1, with 7 bases identical to TRBD1. The CDR3 is made up of 13 amino acids. J was trimmed by 1 base and V by 2 bases; bases with no gene match: 1. CDR1 is GTSNPN, CDR2 SVGIG, per germline (reference sequence). The DNA for the CDR3 is TGTGCCTGGAGTAACAGGGGGAACACTGAAGCTTTCTTT. As protein: CAWSNRGNTEAFF.

The chain couples TRBV2 to TRBJ1-2; D not resolved. Germline CDR1 is SNHLY and CDR2 is FYNNEI. Trimming took 6 bases from V and 7 from J, leaving 6 bases between them. The CDR3 length is 10 residues. This chain's CDR3 is CASSLSGYTF. CDR3 coding DNA: TGTGCCAGCAGCCTGAGTGGCTACACCTTC.

The rearrangement links TRBV25-1 to TRBJ2-3; D is perhaps TRBD2 (7 bases). V lost 7 bases and J 2 bases, leaving 16 bases between the germline ends. The CDR3 contains 15 residues. Per germline, CDR1 MGHDK and CDR2 SYGVNS. The CDR3 DNA reads TGTGCCAGCACCCCCCTTGGGGGGGCCACAGATACGCAGTATTTT. It encodes CASTPLGGATDTQYF.

V and J are TRBV13 and TRBJ2-7; perhaps TRBD1 as D (5 bases). The V gene's germline CDR1 is PRHDT and CDR2 FYEKMQ (reference sequence). This CDR3 spans 16 amino acids. The germline V and J ends were trimmed by 5 bases and 3 bases, with 20 bases remaining between them. CDR3 sequence reads: CASSQNPKTRGYEQYV. DNA for the CDR3: TGTGCCAGCAGCCAAAACCCCAAGACAAGGGGCTACGAGCAGTACGTC.